The rows below give T cell receptor beta chains drawn from one sample of a study of response to subunit inactivated influenza vaccine. TCRdb ran MiXCR on the RT-PCR reads and lists one entry per CDR3 protein. The sample has 610,000 or so distinct CDR3 sequences, about 14% seen once. Sample: PBMCs from blood, taken 12 days after vaccination. The receptor source for this set is a middle-aged man who received an inactivated influenza vaccine. Both conserved end residues are part of each CDR3. A D gene is named only where the DNA matches it firmly. Size values are once, few and many counts, or a class for expanded clones, and some rows have none.

J: TRBJ2-1
V: TRBV28
size: -
D: -
DNA: TGTGCCAGCATGGTCGGTGGGGCCACCTACAATGAGCAGTTCTTC
CDR3: CASMVGGATYNEQFF

J: TRBJ1-3
V: TRBV7-8
size: -
D: -
DNA: TGTGCCAGCAGCTTATCGCAGGGGAGAACTGGAAACACCATATATTTT
CDR3: CASSLSQGRTGNTIYF

J: TRBJ1-3
V: TRBV12-3/TRBV12-4
size: -
D: -
DNA: TGTGCCAGCTCGGTTAGGGGGTCTGGAAACACCATATATTTT
CDR3: CASSVRGSGNTIYF

J: TRBJ1-1
V: TRBV30
size: once
D: -
DNA: TGTGCCTGGACCCAGGGGACGGGGAACACTGAAGCTTTCTTT
CDR3: CAWTQGTGNTEAFF

J: TRBJ2-5
V: TRBV12-3/TRBV12-4
size: many
D: -
DNA: TGTGCCAGCAGTTTCGGCCGAAAAGAGACCCAGTACTTC
CDR3: CASSFGRKETQYF

J: TRBJ2-5
V: TRBV21-1
size: -
D: -
DNA: TGTGCCAGCAGCGACAGGGGCGAGGGAGAGACCCAGTACTTC
CDR3: CASSDRGEGETQYF

J: TRBJ1-3
V: TRBV7-9
size: -
D: -
DNA: TGTGCCAGCAGCTTAGGGCAGGGTCGCGGAAACACCATATATTTT
CDR3: CASSLGQGRGNTIYF

J: TRBJ2-7
V: TRBV28
size: few
D: -
DNA: TGTGCCAGCAGTCCCCCCACAGGGAGCTCCTACGAGCAGTACTTC
CDR3: CASSPPTGSSYEQYF

J: TRBJ2-7
V: TRBV7-9
size: -
D: -
DNA: TGTGCCAGCAGTCGAACTAACAGCTACGAGCAGTACTTC
CDR3: CASSRTNSYEQYF

J: TRBJ2-2
V: TRBV7-2
size: -
D: -
DNA: TGTGCCAGCAGCCCCCGGGGTGGCTCGCCCGGGGAGCTGTTTTTT
CDR3: CASSPRGGSPGELFF

J: TRBJ1-3
V: TRBV28
size: few
D: TRBD1
DNA: TGTGCCAGCAGTTCGATACAGGGGGTGAGAGGAAACACCATATATTTT
CDR3: CASSSIQGVRGNTIYF

J: TRBJ1-1
V: TRBV14
size: few
D: -
DNA: TGTGCCAGCAGCCAAGATTTCGGGAGTAGGATGAACACTGAAGCTTTCTTT
CDR3: CASSQDFGSRMNTEAFF

J: TRBJ2-7
V: TRBV20-1
size: -
D: TRBD1
DNA: TGCAGTGCCACCATTACGACAGGGGGTATCTACGAGCAGTACTTC
CDR3: CSATITTGGIYEQYF

J: TRBJ1-3
V: TRBV10-3
size: -
D: -
DNA: TGTGCCATCAGTGAGTCATCAGGGTTTGGCTCTGGAAACACCATATATTTT
CDR3: CAISESSGFGSGNTIYF

J: TRBJ2-3
V: TRBV24-1
size: few
D: TRBD1
DNA: TGTGCCACCAGTGACCGCGACAGGGGGGCCACAGATACGCAGTATTTT
CDR3: CATSDRDRGATDTQYF

J: TRBJ2-1
V: TRBV6-5
size: -
D: TRBD2
DNA: TGTGCCAGCAGCTATAGCGGGTTGAGCTCCTACAATGAGCAGTTCTTC
CDR3: CASSYSGLSSYNEQFF

J: TRBJ1-2
V: TRBV5-1
size: many
D: -
DNA: TGCGCCAGCAGCGACGGGGCGAACTATGGCTACACCTTC
CDR3: CASSDGANYGYTF

J: TRBJ1-1
V: TRBV29-1
size: many
D: TRBD1
DNA: TGCAGCGTTGGTCAGGGGGGCACTGAAGCTTTCTTT
CDR3: CSVGQGGTEAFF

J: TRBJ2-7
V: TRBV5-1
size: -
D: TRBD1
DNA: TGCGCCAGCAACACGGGACAGCACTACGAGCAGTACTTC
CDR3: CASNTGQHYEQYF

J: TRBJ2-4
V: TRBV7-2
size: few
D: -
DNA: TGTGCCAGCAGCACCTCGACATTCGGGGGAGGAAACATTCAGTACTTC
CDR3: CASSTSTFGGGNIQYF

J: TRBJ2-7
V: TRBV6-1
size: -
D: TRBD1
DNA: TGTGCCAGCACGCGCCCGGGACAGGGGGCGTTCGAGCAGTACTTC
CDR3: CASTRPGQGAFEQYF

J: TRBJ2-2
V: TRBV5-1
size: -
D: TRBD2
DNA: TGCGCCAGCAGCTCCCGGAATAGCGGGGGAAGAACCGGGGAGCTGTTTTTT
CDR3: CASSSRNSGGRTGELFF

J: TRBJ2-5
V: TRBV28
size: -
D: -
DNA: TGTGCCAGCAGTCGCGCAGGGCAAGAGACCCAGTACTTC
CDR3: CASSRAGQETQYF

J: TRBJ2-7
V: TRBV4-2
size: many
D: TRBD2
DNA: TGTGCCAGCAGCGCGCCGGGACTAGCGGGTCCCTACGAGCAGTACTTC
CDR3: CASSAPGLAGPYEQYF

J: TRBJ2-5
V: TRBV7-2
size: once
D: -
DNA: TGTGCCAGCAGCTTAGTAGGACTACGACCCCAAGAGACCCAGTACTTC
CDR3: CASSLVGLRPQETQYF

J: TRBJ2-7
V: TRBV7-9
size: -
D: -
DNA: TGTGCCAGCAGCTTAGAGGGGGTACACTACGAGCAGTACTTC
CDR3: CASSLEGVHYEQYF

J: TRBJ2-1
V: TRBV7-2
size: many
D: -
DNA: TGTGCCAGCAGCTTGTCCAGGAGGGGAAATGAGCAGTTCTTC
CDR3: CASSLSRRGNEQFF

J: TRBJ1-4
V: TRBV20-1
size: few
D: -
DNA: TGCAGTGCACTCCGGGGGGCTGGGGGAGAAAAACTGTTTTTT
CDR3: CSALRGAGGEKLFF

J: TRBJ2-7
V: TRBV20-1
size: few
D: TRBD2
DNA: TGCAGTGCTAGAGGGGGGACTAGCGGGAGGGCCGAGCAGTACTTC
CDR3: CSARGGTSGRAEQYF

J: TRBJ1-3
V: TRBV14
size: few
D: -
DNA: TGTGCCAGCAGTGTTGGAAACACCATATATTTT
CDR3: CASSVGNTIYF

J: TRBJ2-3
V: TRBV20-1
size: -
D: TRBD2
DNA: TGCAGTGCTAGTGTCCCTAGCGGGATCACAGATACGCAGTATTTT
CDR3: CSASVPSGITDTQYF

J: TRBJ2-1
V: TRBV11-2
size: many
D: TRBD2
DNA: TGTGCCAGCAGGCCGGGACTAGCGAGAAGGAATGAGCAGTTCTTC
CDR3: CASRPGLARRNEQFF

J: TRBJ2-2
V: TRBV4-3
size: -
D: -
DNA: TGCGCCAGCAGCCCATTGCCCGCTGGCCCGAACACCGGGGAGCTGTTTTTT
CDR3: CASSPLPAGPNTGELFF

J: TRBJ2-5
V: TRBV28
size: few
D: -
DNA: TGTGCCAGCAGTCACAGGGTCGATACTGAAGAGACCCAGTACTTC
CDR3: CASSHRVDTEETQYF

J: TRBJ2-7
V: TRBV4-3
size: -
D: TRBD1
DNA: TGCGCCAGCAGCCGGGACCAGACAGGGCGAGTCTACGAGCAGTACTTC
CDR3: CASSRDQTGRVYEQYF

J: TRBJ2-1
V: TRBV7-8
size: -
D: -
DNA: TGTGCCAGCAGCTTAGCTATGAGGGGACATGAGCAGTTCTTC
CDR3: CASSLAMRGHEQFF

J: TRBJ2-5
V: TRBV12-3/TRBV12-4
size: -
D: TRBD1
DNA: TGTGCCAGCAGACAAACAGGGGTGGAGACCCAGTACTTC
CDR3: CASRQTGVETQYF

J: TRBJ2-3
V: TRBV12-3/TRBV12-4
size: few
D: TRBD1
DNA: TGTGCCAGCAGTTTTAGCGACAGGGTCGATACGCAGTATTTT
CDR3: CASSFSDRVDTQYF

J: TRBJ1-2
V: TRBV7-9
size: few
D: -
DNA: TGTGCCAGCAGCCATGGAGGGTGGTATGGCTACACCTTC
CDR3: CASSHGGWYGYTF

J: TRBJ1-2
V: TRBV5-1
size: many
D: TRBD1
DNA: TGCGCCAGCAGCTTGGGAGGGACAGGGGGATCCAACTATGGCTACACCTTC
CDR3: CASSLGGTGGSNYGYTF

J: TRBJ1-2
V: TRBV10-3
size: few
D: -
DNA: TGTGCCATCAGTGAGTCAGGAGATTCTAACTATGGCTACACCTTC
CDR3: CAISESGDSNYGYTF